These T cell receptor beta chains were read from a single sample in a study of T cell repertoires in cytomegalovirus infection. One entry per CDR3 protein results from TCRdb running MiXCR on the reads. The table lists approximately 240,000 distinct CDR3 sequences, about 12% of them singletons, with 1.5% to 2% in the top ten. Sequenced sample: PBMCs. The receptors shown here come from a human donor in good health (CMV status not recorded). Some clones in this sample may be carry-over from other donors' samples. CDR3s include the opening cysteine and the closing phenylalanine or tryptophan. The order of the fields is J gene, V gene, clone size, D gene, CDR3 DNA, CDR3 protein. D genes are given only for firm matches. Part of the rows lack a size; the others show once, few, many or a class for expanded clones.

>TRBJ1-2|TRBV19|NA|NA
TGTGCCAGTAGTATAGGCCGGGGACCCGATGGCTACACCTTC
CASSIGRGPDGYTF
>TRBJ1-4|TRBV2|few|NA
TGTGCCAGCAGTGAACGGGAGAGCACAACTAATGAAAAACTGTTTTTT
CASSERESTTNEKLFF
>TRBJ1-5|TRBV29-1|NA|TRBD1
TGCAGCGTGACAGGGGGCGTCTCGGGTCAGCCCCAGCATTTT
CSVTGGVSGQPQHF
>TRBJ1-2|TRBV10-2|NA|NA
TGCGCCAGCAGTGATCAGGGAGGCTATGGCTACACCTTC
CASSDQGGYGYTF
>TRBJ2-1|TRBV29-1|few|TRBD1
TGCAGCGGAACAGGGGCAGGTTCCTACAATGAGCAGTTCTTC
CSGTGAGSYNEQFF
>TRBJ2-5|TRBV7-2|many|NA
TGTGCCAGCAGGCAGGGGGGAATCCAAGAGACCCAGTACTTC
CASRQGGIQETQYF
>TRBJ2-1|TRBV30|NA|NA
TGTGCCTGGACCCCGGGTTCCTACAATGAGCAGTTCTTC
CAWTPGSYNEQFF
>TRBJ2-1|TRBV28|few|NA
TGTGCCAGCAGTTTCGGGGATCTCTACAATGAGCAGTTCTTC
CASSFGDLYNEQFF
>TRBJ2-5|TRBV20-1|NA|NA
TGCAGTGCTGACAGTCAAGAGACCCAGTACTTC
CSADSQETQYF
>TRBJ2-1|TRBV6-2/TRBV6-3|NA|NA
TGTGCCAGCTTGGGCCCTACAACCTACAATGAGCAGTTCTTC
CASLGPTTYNEQFF
>TRBJ2-2|TRBV7-9|many|TRBD1
TGTGCCAGCAGCTACCGGACAGGCCGGCGACAGGACACCGGGGAGCTGTTTTTT
CASSYRTGRRQDTGELFF
>TRBJ1-6|TRBV7-2|NA|NA
TGTGCCAGCAGCGCCCGGACCCCCGATAATTCACCCCTCCACTTT
CASSARTPDNSPLHF
>TRBJ1-2|TRBV7-2|many|TRBD1
TGTGCCAGCAGCATTAGGACAGGGGATTCCTATGGCTACACCTTC
CASSIRTGDSYGYTF
>TRBJ1-2|TRBV9|NA|NA
TGTGCCAGCAGCGTAGGCGTGACCTTGGGCTACACCTTC
CASSVGVTLGYTF
>TRBJ2-3|TRBV4-3|few|NA
TGCGCCAGCAGCCAAGGTTCAGATACGCAGTATTTT
CASSQGSDTQYF
>TRBJ2-5|TRBV30|few|TRBD2
TGTGCCTGGAGTGTCGGGAGGGGAGGAGAGACCCAGTACTTC
CAWSVGRGGETQYF
>TRBJ2-1|TRBV27|NA|NA
TGTGCCAGCAGTTTCGCAGGGGTCAATGAGCAGTTCTTC
CASSFAGVNEQFF